This entry describes one TCR beta chain. The data were taken from a study of control samples from healthy donors and cancer patients. Data came from immunoSEQ multiplex PCR; TCRdb stores just in-frame clones and leaves some out. Counted here are 150,000 to 200,000 clones, about 94% occurring once; the ten biggest clones make up 7.5% to 8.5%. The sequenced material came from blood. This TCR was recovered from a woman in her thirties or forties in good health.

The CDR3 bases are TGTGCCACACCAGGGGGAGACTCTGGAAACACCATATATTTT. It encodes CATPGGDSGNTIYF. The chain recombines TRBV6-5 with TRBJ1-3; TRBD1 aligns across 7 bases. Germline-derived CDR1 and CDR2 are MNHEY and SVGAGI. The CDR3 covers 14 residues. Trimming removed 10 bases from V and 0 bases from J; junction bases left unmatched: 6.